This T cell receptor (beta chain) was captured by sequencing in a study of blood T cell repertoires in COVID-19. Across the whole study: The analysed material was cDNA or gDNA that came from T cells, B-cell-depleted T cells, or PBMCs.

Participant reports of clinical history set cohort assignment. Recovered status applied to Cohort 3 donors who had two consecutive negative PCRs. It also applied to those with clearance or with symptom resolution. The protocol was immunoSEQ multiplex PCR, while the TCRdb copy is restricted to in-frame clones and leaves out a portion. Of fewer than 250,000 clones in the sample, 80% to 85% are singletons; the top ten hold about 6.6%. A single count supports this clone. Sequencing was carried out using PBMCs or T cells enriched from blood (not recorded which). The TCR originated in a woman aged 40 to 49 who had recovered from COVID-19.

CDR3 amino acids: CATSRDQGAYNEQFF. CDR3 DNA sequence: TGTGCCACCAGCAGAGATCAAGGGGCTTACAATGAGCAGTTCTTC. V gene TRBV15 combines with J gene TRBJ2-1; a possible D gene is TRBD1 (5 bases). The CDR3 runs to 15 residues. Germline CDR1 is LNHNV and CDR2 is YYDKDF (reference sequence). V was clipped by 0 bases and J by 4 bases, with 10 bases between them.